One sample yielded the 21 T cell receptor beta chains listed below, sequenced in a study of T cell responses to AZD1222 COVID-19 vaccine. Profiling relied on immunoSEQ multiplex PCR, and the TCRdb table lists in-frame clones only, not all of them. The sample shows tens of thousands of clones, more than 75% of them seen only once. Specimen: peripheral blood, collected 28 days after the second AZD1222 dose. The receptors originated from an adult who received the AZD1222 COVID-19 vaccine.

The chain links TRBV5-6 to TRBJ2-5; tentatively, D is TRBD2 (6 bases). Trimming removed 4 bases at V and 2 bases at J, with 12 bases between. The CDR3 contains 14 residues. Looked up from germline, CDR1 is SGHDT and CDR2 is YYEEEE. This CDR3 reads CASSREWNQETQYF. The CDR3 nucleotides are TGTGCCAGCAGCCGGGAGTGGAATCAAGAGACCCAGTACTTC.

CDR3 amino acids: CASSMRGDSRGRSSYNEQFF. The CDR3 coding sequence is TGTGCCAGTAGTATGAGGGGTGACTCGCGGGGGCGAAGCTCCTACAATGAGCAGTTCTTC. V gene TRBV19 combines with J gene TRBJ2-1, with a possible D match to TRBD2 (7 bases). The CDR3 covers 20 residues. The germline V gene has CDR1 LNHDA and CDR2 SQIVND (reference sequence). V lost 3 bases to trimming and J lost 0 bases, with 24 bases between them.

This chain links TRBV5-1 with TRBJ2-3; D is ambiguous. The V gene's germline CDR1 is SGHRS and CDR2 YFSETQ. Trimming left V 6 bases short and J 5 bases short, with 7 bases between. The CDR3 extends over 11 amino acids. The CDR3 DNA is TGCGCCAGCAACCTGGGAGATACGCAGTATTTT. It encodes CASNLGDTQYF.

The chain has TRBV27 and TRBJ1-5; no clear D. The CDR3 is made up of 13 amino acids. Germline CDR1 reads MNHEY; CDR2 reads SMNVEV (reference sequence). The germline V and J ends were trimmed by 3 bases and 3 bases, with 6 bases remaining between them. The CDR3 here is CASSFRPNQPQHF. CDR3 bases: TGTGCCAGCAGTTTTCGGCCCAATCAGCCCCAGCATTTT.

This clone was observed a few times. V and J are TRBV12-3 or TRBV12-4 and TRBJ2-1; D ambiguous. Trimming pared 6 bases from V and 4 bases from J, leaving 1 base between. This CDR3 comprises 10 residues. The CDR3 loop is CASRYNEQFF. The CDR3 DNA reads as TGTGCCAGCAGATACAATGAGCAGTTCTTC.

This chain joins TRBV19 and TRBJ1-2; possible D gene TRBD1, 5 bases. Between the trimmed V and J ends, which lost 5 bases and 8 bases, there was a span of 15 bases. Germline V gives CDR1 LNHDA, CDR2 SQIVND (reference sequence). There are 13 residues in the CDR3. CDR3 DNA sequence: TGTGCCAGTAGTCCACAGGAAAGTGGAGGCTACACCTTC. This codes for CASSPQESGGYTF.

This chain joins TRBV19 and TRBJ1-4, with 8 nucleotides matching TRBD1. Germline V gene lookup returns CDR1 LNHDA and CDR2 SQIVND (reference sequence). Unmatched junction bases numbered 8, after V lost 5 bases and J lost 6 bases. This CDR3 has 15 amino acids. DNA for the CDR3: TGTGCCAGTAGTTTCCGGACAGGGATCGATGAAAAACTGTTTTTT. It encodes CASSFRTGIDEKLFF.

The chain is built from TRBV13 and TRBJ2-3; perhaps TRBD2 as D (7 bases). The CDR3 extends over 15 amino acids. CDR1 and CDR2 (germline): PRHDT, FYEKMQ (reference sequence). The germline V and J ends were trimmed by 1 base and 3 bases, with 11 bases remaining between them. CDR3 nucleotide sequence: TGTGCCAGCAGCTTAGCGGGGGGCTTAACAGATACGCAGTATTTT. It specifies CASSLAGGLTDTQYF.

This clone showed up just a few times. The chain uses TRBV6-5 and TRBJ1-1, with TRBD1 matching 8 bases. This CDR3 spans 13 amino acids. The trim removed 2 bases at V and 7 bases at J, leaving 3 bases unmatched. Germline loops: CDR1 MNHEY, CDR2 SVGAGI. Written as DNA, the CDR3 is TGTGCCAGCAGTTACGCCGGGACAGGTGAAGCTTTCTTT. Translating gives CASSYAGTGEAFF.

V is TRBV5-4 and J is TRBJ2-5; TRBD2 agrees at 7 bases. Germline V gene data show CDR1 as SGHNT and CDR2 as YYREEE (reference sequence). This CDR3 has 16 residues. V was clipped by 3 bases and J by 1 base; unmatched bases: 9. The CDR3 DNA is TGTGCCAGCAGCTACCCGACTAGCCCGACCCAAGAGACCCAGTACTTC. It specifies CASSYPTSPTQETQYF.

The CDR3 bases are TGTGCCAGCAGCTTGGTTTCGGTGAGTGAAGCTTTCTTT. The encoded protein is CASSLVSVSEAFF. The V call is TRBV5-5, the J call TRBJ1-1; D gene unclear. The germline V gene has CDR1 SGHKS and CDR2 YYEKEE (reference sequence). The CDR3 runs to 13 residues. Trimming stripped 0 bases from V and 7 bases from J, with 10 bases between.

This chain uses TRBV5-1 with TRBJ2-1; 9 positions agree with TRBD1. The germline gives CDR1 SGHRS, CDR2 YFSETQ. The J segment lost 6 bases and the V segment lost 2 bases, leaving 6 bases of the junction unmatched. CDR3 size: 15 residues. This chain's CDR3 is CASSFIRDRANEQFF. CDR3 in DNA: TGCGCCAGCAGCTTCATCCGGGACAGGGCCAATGAGCAGTTCTTC.

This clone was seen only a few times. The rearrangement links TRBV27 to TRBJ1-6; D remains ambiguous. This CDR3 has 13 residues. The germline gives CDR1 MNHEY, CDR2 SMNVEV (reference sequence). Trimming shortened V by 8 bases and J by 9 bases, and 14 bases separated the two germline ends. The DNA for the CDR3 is TGTGCCAGCTGCCTTAGGACTGGTTCACCCCTCCACTTT. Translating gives CASCLRTGSPLHF.

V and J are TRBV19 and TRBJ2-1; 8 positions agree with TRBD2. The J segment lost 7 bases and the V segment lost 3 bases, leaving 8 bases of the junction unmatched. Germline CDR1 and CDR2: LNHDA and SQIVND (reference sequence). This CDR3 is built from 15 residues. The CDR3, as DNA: TGTGCCAGTAGTATCGGGAGGGGCATAGTAAATGAGCAGTTCTTC. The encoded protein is CASSIGRGIVNEQFF.

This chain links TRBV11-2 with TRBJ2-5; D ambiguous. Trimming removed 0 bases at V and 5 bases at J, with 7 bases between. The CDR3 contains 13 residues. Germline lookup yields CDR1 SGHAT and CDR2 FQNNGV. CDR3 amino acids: CASSLDSYETQYF. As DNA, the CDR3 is TGTGCCAGCAGCTTAGATTCATACGAGACCCAGTACTTC.

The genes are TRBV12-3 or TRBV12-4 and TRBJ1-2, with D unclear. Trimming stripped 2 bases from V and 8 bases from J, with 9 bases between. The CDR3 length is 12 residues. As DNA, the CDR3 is TGTGCCAGCAGTTTATTGGTTTCGGGCTACACCTTC. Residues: CASSLLVSGYTF.

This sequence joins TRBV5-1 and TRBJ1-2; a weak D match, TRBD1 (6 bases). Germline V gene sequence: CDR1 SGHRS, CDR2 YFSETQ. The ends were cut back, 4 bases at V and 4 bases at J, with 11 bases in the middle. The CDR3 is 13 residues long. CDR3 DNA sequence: TGCGCCAGCAGCACGGACAGCGGCTATGGCTACACCTTC. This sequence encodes CASSTDSGYGYTF. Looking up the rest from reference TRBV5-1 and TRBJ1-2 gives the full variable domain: KAGVTQTPRYLIKTRGQQVTLSCSPISGHRSVSWYQQTPGQGLQFLFEYFSETQRNKGNFPGRFSGRQFSNSRSEMNVSTLELGDSALYLCASSTDSGYGYTFGSGTRLTVV.

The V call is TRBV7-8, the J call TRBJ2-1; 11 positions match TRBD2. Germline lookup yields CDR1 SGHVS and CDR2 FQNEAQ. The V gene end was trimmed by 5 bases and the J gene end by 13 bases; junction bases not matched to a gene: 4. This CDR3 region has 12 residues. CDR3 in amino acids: CASSLTSGGQFF. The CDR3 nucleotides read TGTGCCAGCAGCCTCACTAGCGGGGGACAGTTCTTC.

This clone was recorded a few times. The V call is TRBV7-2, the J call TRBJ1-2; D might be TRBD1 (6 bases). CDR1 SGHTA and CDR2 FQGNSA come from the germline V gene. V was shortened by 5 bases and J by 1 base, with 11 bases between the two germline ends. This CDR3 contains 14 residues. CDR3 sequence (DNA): TGTGCCAGCAGCCTCGACAGGTTTAACTATGGCTACACCTTC. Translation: CASSLDRFNYGYTF. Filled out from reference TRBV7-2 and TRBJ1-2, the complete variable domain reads GAGVSQSPSNKVTEKGKDVELRCDPISGHTALYWYRQSLGQGLEFLIYFQGNSAPDKSGLPSDRFSAERTGGSVSTLTIQRTQQEDSAVYLCASSLDRFNYGYTFGSGTRLTVV.

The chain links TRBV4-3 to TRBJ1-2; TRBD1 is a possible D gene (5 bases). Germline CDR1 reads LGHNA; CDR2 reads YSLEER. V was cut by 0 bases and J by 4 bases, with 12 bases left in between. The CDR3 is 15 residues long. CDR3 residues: CASSQDPGRGYGYTF. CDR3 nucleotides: TGCGCCAGCAGCCAAGATCCAGGGAGGGGCTATGGCTACACCTTC.

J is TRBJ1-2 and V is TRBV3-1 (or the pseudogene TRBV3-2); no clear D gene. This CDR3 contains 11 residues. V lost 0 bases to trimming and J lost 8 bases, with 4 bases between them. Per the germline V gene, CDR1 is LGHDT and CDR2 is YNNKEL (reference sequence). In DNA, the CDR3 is TGTGCCAGCAGCCAAGATATAGGCTACACCTTC. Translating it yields CASSQDIGYTF.